Listed here is a single TCR beta chain. Its specificity is unknown. The data belong to a study of T-cell reconstitution after alpha-beta-depleted transplantation in children. Study-wide points: The study traced high day-60 TCRbeta diversity in some patients to surviving recipient T cells and thymic progenitors. Where alpha-beta T cells came from about two months after transplant was reportedly several hundred expanded graft clones. From newly produced T cells came most of the T-cell counts and diversity one year after transplant.

The germline CDR1 and CDR2 sequences are SGHTA and FQGNSA. CDR3 length: 17 residues. The V segment lost 5 bases and the J segment 9 bases; nucleotides outside the gene matches: 18. Unique molecular identifiers were used to barcode this TCRbeta library. TCRdb called the PCR reads again in MiXCR, with one record for every CDR3 protein. The sample has hundreds of thousands of distinct CDR3 sequences, around 13% seen once; the top ten hold around 0.76%. This TCR derives from a girl aged 2 to 9 with congenital amegakaryocytic thrombocytopenia, due to receive a stem cell transplant. The rearrangement uses TRBV7-2 and TRBJ2-2, with TRBD2 matching 7 bases. The material was PBMCs, obtained before TCRalphabeta/CD19-depleted stem cell transplant. The CDR3 nucleotides are TGTGCCAGCAGCCCCACCTCCGGGACTACCCATCTCCGGGAGCTGTTTTTT. Its translation: CASSPTSGTTHLRELFF.